Listed here are 23 T cell receptor beta chains from one sample, sequenced in a study of PD-1 blockade in classical Hodgkin lymphoma. All trial patients relapsed after autologous stem cell transplantation. Sequencing was performed with immunoSEQ multiplex PCR; in TCRdb, only in-frame clones are kept and a portion is missing. The sample contains around 36,000 clones, about 90% of which appear only once. The sequences come from peripheral blood mononuclear cells (PBMCs), collected at baseline. The receptor set was obtained from a human donor with classical Hodgkin lymphoma.

V is TRBV18 and J is TRBJ2-3, with D perhaps TRBD1 (6 bases). V lost 6 bases, J lost 2 bases, and 12 bases lay in between. Germline CDR1 reads KGHSH; CDR2 reads LQKENI. The CDR3 totals 14 residues. The CDR3 sequence: CASSLGQPTDTQYF. DNA for the CDR3: TGTGCCAGCTCCCTTGGACAGCCCACAGATACGCAGTATTTT.

The chain employs TRBV5-1 and TRBJ1-5; 7 positions match TRBD1. Trimming removed 0 bases from V and 6 bases from J; junction bases left unmatched: 6. Germline-derived CDR1 and CDR2 are SGHRS and YFSETQ. The CDR3 contains 15 residues. The DNA of the CDR3 is TGCGCCAGCAGCTTGGCAGGGGGAGCGGGTCAGCCCCAGCATTTT. It encodes CASSLAGGAGQPQHF. The whole variable domain, remainder taken from reference TRBV5-1 and TRBJ1-5, is KAGVTQTPRYLIKTRGQQVTLSCSPISGHRSVSWYQQTPGQGLQFLFEYFSETQRNKGNFPGRFSGRQFSNSRSEMNVSTLELGDSALYLCASSLAGGAGQPQHFGDGTRLSIL.

The chain joins TRBV6-5 to TRBJ2-2; D unclear. CDR3 length: 15 residues. The germline V gene has CDR1 MNHEY and CDR2 SVGAGI. V dropped 5 bases and J dropped 8 bases, with 18 bases sitting between them. CDR3 DNA sequence: TGTGCCAGCAGTCTCCGACTCTCCCACAGTGGGGAGCTGTTTTTT. It codes for CASSLRLSHSGELFF.

In its sample, this clone was seen once. The chain uses TRBV28 and TRBJ1-3, with no clear D. The CDR3 runs to 16 residues. Trimming cost V 5 bases and J 0 bases, with 14 bases left between them. Per germline, CDR1 MDHEN and CDR2 SYDVKM. This CDR3 is CASSPPRIHSGNTIYF. The CDR3 DNA reads as TGTGCCAGCAGTCCACCCCGGATCCACTCTGGAAACACCATATATTTT.

The chain employs TRBV25-1 and TRBJ2-1; D uncertain. This CDR3 region has 16 residues. V lost 1 base and J lost 0, with 10 bases in between. CDR1 is MGHDK, CDR2 SYGVNS, per germline. The CDR3 loop reads CASSEFPDPSYNEQFF. For the CDR3, the DNA is TGTGCCAGCAGTGAATTCCCTGACCCCTCCTACAATGAGCAGTTCTTC. Filled out from reference TRBV25-1 and TRBJ2-1, the complete variable domain reads EADIYQTPRYLVIGTGKKITLECSQTMGHDKMYWYQQDPGMELHLIHYSYGVNSTEKGDLSSESTVSRIRTEHFPLTLESARPSHTSQYLCASSEFPDPSYNEQFFGPGTRLTVL.

The V call is TRBV5-8, the J call TRBJ2-7; possibly TRBD2 for D (5 bases). CDR1 SGHTS and CDR2 YDEGEE come from the germline V gene. The CDR3 is made up of 14 amino acids. V was pared by 5 bases and J by 5 bases, with 17 bases between. The CDR3 DNA is TGTGCCAGCAGGCAATCCTGGCGGAGGCACGAGCAGTACTTC. Protein product: CASRQSWRRHEQYF.

The chain recombines TRBV6-5 with TRBJ2-3, with 10 bases aligning to TRBD2. CDR3 length: 16 residues. With 2 bases clipped from V and 8 bases from J, the junction kept 10 bases outside the gene matches. Germline assignment: CDR1 MNHEY and CDR2 SVGAGI. The CDR3 spells CASSYDGAGGLGTQYF. CDR3 DNA sequence: TGTGCCAGCAGTTACGACGGAGCGGGGGGGCTCGGTACGCAGTATTTT.

The rearrangement links TRBV27 to TRBJ2-4; 9 nucleotides align to TRBD2. V was pared by 11 bases and J by 3 bases, with 29 bases of the junction left unmatched. This CDR3 has 21 amino acids. Germline CDR1 is MNHEY and CDR2 is SMNVEV (reference sequence). The DNA for the CDR3 is TGTGCCGCGGCCAGCAGTTTGGTTATTTTAGGGCGGGGGGGAGGCAAAAACATTCAGTACTTC. This encodes CAAASSLVILGRGGGKNIQYF.

This CDR3 is CASSRSHVGQSRANVLTF. The CDR3 nucleotides are TGTGCCAGCAGCAGATCCCATGTAGGACAAAGTCGGGCCAACGTCCTGACTTTC. This chain joins TRBV12-1 and TRBJ2-6; TRBD1 reflects the table's D call only, with no check against the DNA. TRBV12-1 is noted as a pseudogene. This CDR3 contains 18 residues.

The genes are TRBV28 and TRBJ1-1; TRBD1 agrees at 7 bases. CDR3 length: 14 amino acids. J was trimmed by 6 bases and V by 6 bases; bases with no gene match: 10. The germline CDR1 and CDR2 sequences are MDHEN and SYDVKM. The CDR3 reads CASRAGTALSEAFF. DNA of the CDR3: TGTGCCAGCAGGGCCGGGACAGCCTTGTCTGAAGCTTTCTTT.

The chain is built from TRBV19 and TRBJ2-5; the D gene is possibly TRBD2 (6 bases). The CDR3 covers 17 residues. Trimming took off 1 base at V and 1 base at J, with 16 bases between the two ends. In germline, CDR1 is LNHDA, CDR2 SQIVND (reference sequence). CDR3 nucleotide sequence: TGTGCCAGTAGTATAGTGCTCGCGCGGGGACCCCAAGAGACCCAGTACTTC. The encoded protein is CASSIVLARGPQETQYF.

This chain joins TRBV18 and TRBJ2-7, with D perhaps TRBD2 (6 bases). Trimming removed 2 bases at V and 0 bases at J, with 8 bases between. The CDR3 is made up of 14 amino acids. Germline values: CDR1 KGHSH, CDR2 LQKENI. The CDR3 loop is CASSPSGGSYEQYF. CDR3 nucleotides: TGTGCCAGCTCACCATCCGGGGGCTCCTACGAGCAGTACTTC.

The chain has TRBV5-5 and TRBJ2-7; unclear D gene. The V gene's germline CDR1 is SGHKS and CDR2 YYEKEE (reference sequence). The CDR3 runs 12 residues. Trimming removed 2 bases at V and 3 bases at J, with 6 bases between. CDR3 sequence: CASSFYGYEQYF. The DNA for the CDR3 is TGTGCCAGCAGCTTTTATGGCTACGAGCAGTACTTC.

The chain combines TRBV28 with TRBJ2-7; D possibly corresponds to TRBD2 (6 bases). V was shortened by 6 bases and J by 5 bases, with 17 bases between the two germline ends. Germline loops: CDR1 MDHEN, CDR2 SYDVKM. The CDR3 is made up of 14 amino acids. The CDR3 nucleotides read TGTGCCAGCAGCTTCAGCGGGTGGATCAACGAGCAGTACTTC. Translated: CASSFSGWINEQYF.

This chain joins TRBV4-3 and TRBJ2-2; no clear D gene. Germline V gives CDR1 LGHNA, CDR2 YSLEER. Trimming removed 0 bases from V and 5 bases from J, with 10 bases in between. The CDR3 has 15 amino acids. The CDR3 coding sequence is TGCGCCAGCAGCCAAGATCTTCGAGCAACCGGGGAGCTGTTTTTT. It yields the protein CASSQDLRATGELFF.

The chain has TRBV21-1 and TRBJ2-2; the table's D call TRBD2 went unverified against the DNA. TRBV21-1 is a known pseudogene. The CDR3 extends over 16 amino acids. This CDR3 is CASSKPSSGQTGELFF. The DNA for the CDR3 is TGTGCCAGCAGCAAACCTTCTAGCGGGCAAACCGGGGAGCTGTTTTTT.

J is TRBJ2-5 and V is TRBV9; D gene unclear. CDR1 is SGDLS, CDR2 YYNGEE, per germline. The CDR3 runs to 14 residues. The V end was cut by 4 bases, the J end by 3 bases, with 13 bases between. This CDR3 reads CASSSGMYKETQYF. The CDR3 DNA follows: TGTGCCAGCAGCTCCGGAATGTATAAAGAGACCCAGTACTTC.

The chain links TRBV5-8 to TRBJ1-1; D unresolved. Trimming took 0 bases from V and 4 from J, leaving 10 bases between them. The CDR3 covers 14 residues. CDR1 is SGHTS and CDR2 is YDEGEE in the germline V gene. The CDR3 loop is CASSLVRLGTEAFF. In DNA form, the CDR3 reads TGTGCCAGCAGCTTGGTAAGGCTGGGCACTGAAGCTTTCTTT. The whole variable domain, filled in from reference TRBV5-8 and TRBJ1-1, reads EAGVTQSPTHLIKTRGQQATLRCSPISGHTSVYWYQQALGLGLQFLLWYDEGEERNRGNFPPRFSGRQFPNYSSELNVNALELEDSALYLCASSLVRLGTEAFFGQGTRLTVV.

The chain is built from TRBV7-3 and TRBJ2-1; 8 nucleotides align to TRBD2. Germline trimming cut 4 bases from V and 4 bases from J; bases unmatched to any gene: 3. CDR1 and CDR2 from the germline V gene are SGHTA and FQGTGA. This CDR3 contains 14 residues. The CDR3 sequence: CASSSGLVYNEQFF. The DNA for the CDR3 is TGTGCCAGCAGCTCGGGACTAGTTTACAATGAGCAGTTCTTC. Complete variable domain (other parts from reference TRBV7-3 and TRBJ2-1): GAGVSQTPSNKVTEKGKYVELRCDPISGHTALYWYRQSLGQGPEFLIYFQGTGAADDSGLPNDRFFAVRPEGSVSTLKIQRTERGDSAVYLCASSSGLVYNEQFFGPGTRLTVL.

V gene TRBV19 combines with J gene TRBJ2-1; 7 bases match TRBD1. CDR3 length: 15 residues. Germline V gives CDR1 LNHDA, CDR2 SQIVND (reference sequence). V shed 4 bases, J shed 3 bases, and the junction held 6 bases outside the gene matches. The CDR3 here is CASSRDRDSYNEQFF. For the CDR3, the DNA is TGTGCCAGTAGTAGGGACCGGGACAGCTACAATGAGCAGTTCTTC.

This sequence joins TRBV6-1 and TRBJ2-3; TRBD2 might be the D (5 bases). Deletions cut 4 bases from V and 5 bases from J, with 13 bases between. Germline CDR1 and CDR2: MNHNS and SASEGT. CDR3 length: 14 amino acids. The CDR3 DNA reads TGTGCCAGCAGTGCCCAGCGGAGTGGAGATACGCAGTATTTT. Residues: CASSAQRSGDTQYF.

The rearrangement joins TRBV5-6 to TRBJ1-1, with TRBD1 as a possible D gene (6 bases). V was trimmed by 0 bases and J by 4 bases, leaving 10 bases between them. Germline lookup yields CDR1 SGHDT and CDR2 YYEEEE. CDR3 length: 14 residues. CDR3 DNA sequence: TGTGCCAGCAGCTTGGCCGGGGGCGCCACTGAAGCTTTCTTT. Protein product: CASSLAGGATEAFF. The entire variable domain, with the rest obtained from reference TRBV5-6 and TRBJ1-1, is as follows: DAGVTQSPTHLIKTRGQQVTLRCSPKSGHDTVSWYQQALGQGPQFIFQYYEEEERQRGNFPDRFSGHQFPNYSSELNVNALLLGDSALYLCASSLAGGATEAFFGQGTRLTVV.

With regard to this clone: This sample includes further DNA sequences coding for the same CDR3. The chain links TRBV6-5 to TRBJ1-5; D unclear. V was shortened by 5 bases and J by 1 base, with 12 bases between the two germline ends. Germline V CDR1 and CDR2: MNHEY, SVGAGI. This CDR3 has 15 residues. The CDR3: CASSAVHQSNQPQHF. DNA of the CDR3: TGTGCCAGCAGTGCGGTCCATCAGAGCAATCAGCCCCAGCATTTT.